This T cell receptor (beta chain) was retrieved from a study of OX40 agonist ivuxolimab in advanced cancers. Study-level information: Dose-escalation patients suffered from hepatocellular carcinoma, melanoma, renal cell or head and neck cancer. Allowance was made for prior anti-PD-1, anti-PD-L1 or anti-CTLA-4 therapy, and roughly 40% had some. Study-wide findings and caveats: At doses 0.1 to 3.0 mg/kg, CD4+ and CD8+ clones expanded.

Note on this clone: The antigen remains undetermined.

Repertoires were generated with immunoSEQ multiplex PCR, while TCRdb's copy carries only in-frame clones and drops some. The sample lists 77,000 or so clones; nearly 90% were seen once. V lost 6 bases and J lost 5; bases outside the gene matches: 15. The CDR3 totals 17 residues. CDR1 SGHTA and CDR2 FQGNSA come from the germline V gene. Samples of blood were obtained at baseline, on cycle 4 day 1, and on cycle 7 day 1. The clonotype comes from an adult with an advanced solid tumor such as melanoma, head and neck, liver or kidney cancer. The V gene is TRBV7-2, the J gene TRBJ2-2; 7 bases map to TRBD2. The specimen comprised CD4+ or CD8+ T cells sorted from blood, sampled in a trial of the OX40 agonist ivuxolimab. In DNA form, the CDR3 reads TGTGCCAGCAGTCAAAGCGGGACCAAATCGGGGACCGGGGAGCTGTTTTTT. Translated: CASSQSGTKSGTGELFF.